Following are 19 T cell receptor beta chains from one sample sequenced in a study of CD8 T cells in Susac syndrome. Random hexamers served to reverse transcribe about 0.45 to 1 ug RNA. MiXCR, applied by TCRdb to the immunoSEQ multiplex PCR reads, yields one record per CDR3 protein. The profile shows under 550,000 distinct CDR3 sequences, approximately 89% of them singletons. Material for sequencing was CD8+ T cells from PBMCs. These receptors were obtained from a human donor with multiple sclerosis.

The V and J genes are TRBV2 and TRBJ1-1, with D perhaps TRBD1 (6 bases). In germline, CDR1 is SNHLY, CDR2 FYNNEI. CDR3 length equals 15 residues. Trimming removed 4 bases from V and 0 bases from J, with 12 bases in between. This CDR3 reads CASSGWDTMNTEAFF. In DNA form, the CDR3 reads TGTGCCAGCAGTGGGTGGGACACAATGAACACTGAAGCTTTCTTT. The full variable domain, completed using reference TRBV2 and TRBJ1-1, is EPEVTQTPSHQVTQMGQEVILRCVPISNHLYFYWYRQILGQKVEFLVSFYNNEISEKSEIFDDQFSVERPDGSNFTLKIRSTKLEDSAMYFCASSGWDTMNTEAFFGQGTRLTVV.

This chain joins TRBV28 and TRBJ2-7; D could derive from TRBD1 or TRBD2 (5 bases each). The CDR3 consists of 14 residues. Per the germline V gene, CDR1 is MDHEN and CDR2 is SYDVKM. Trimming cost V 6 bases and J 2 bases, with 14 bases left between them. CDR3 sequence: CASRPSGLAYEQYF. The CDR3 nucleotides are TGTGCCAGCAGGCCCTCGGGGCTCGCCTACGAGCAGTACTTC.

This chain links TRBV6-1 with TRBJ1-2, with a weak D call TRBD1 (6 bases). V dropped 5 bases and J dropped 6 bases, with 28 bases sitting between them. This CDR3 contains 18 residues. Germline loops: CDR1 MNHNS, CDR2 SASEGT. The CDR3 region is CASSISGTTDSSADGYTF. CDR3 DNA sequence: TGTGCCAGCAGTATATCCGGGACAACGGATTCTTCAGCGGATGGCTACACCTTC.

The chain carries TRBV27 and TRBJ1-2; 7 bases align to TRBD1. CDR3 length: 12 amino acids. The ends lost 6 bases at V and 5 bases at J; junction bases unmatched: 3. The germline V gene encodes CDR1 MNHEY and CDR2 SMNVEV (reference sequence). DNA of the CDR3: TGTGCCAGCAGGGGACAGAAATATGGCTACACCTTC. Encoded protein: CASRGQKYGYTF.

This clonotype turned up a few times. The J gene is TRBJ2-1, the V gene TRBV5-1; D is ambiguous. Germline V gives CDR1 SGHRS, CDR2 YFSETQ. The CDR3 is made up of 12 amino acids. Between the trimmed V and J ends, which lost 0 bases and 9 bases, there was a span of 7 bases. Here the CDR3 reads CASSLAGAEQFF. CDR3 nucleotide sequence: TGCGCCAGCAGCTTGGCGGGCGCTGAGCAGTTCTTC.

V is TRBV15 and J is TRBJ2-5; possible D gene TRBD2, 6 bases. The CDR3 consists of 19 residues. The germline V gene encodes CDR1 LNHNV and CDR2 YYDKDF (reference sequence). Trimming stripped 0 bases from V and 2 bases from J, with 22 bases between. CDR3 region: CATSRDSWWVSGAQETQYF. The CDR3 DNA reads as TGTGCCACCAGCAGAGATAGTTGGTGGGTTAGCGGCGCACAAGAGACCCAGTACTTC.

This clonotype was counted a few times. V usage is TRBV27 and J usage is TRBJ1-5; D not resolved. This CDR3 has 13 amino acids. V was clipped by 3 bases and J by 7 bases, with 10 bases between them. CDR1 and CDR2 (germline): MNHEY, SMNVEV (reference sequence). The CDR3 nucleotides read TGTGCCAGCAGTTTGAGTACAGACCAGCCCCAGCATTTT. Its protein is CASSLSTDQPQHF.

This chain uses TRBV12-3 or TRBV12-4 with TRBJ2-6; D gene ambiguous. Trimming cost V 6 bases and J 4 bases, with 13 bases left between them. This CDR3 comprises 15 residues. For the CDR3, the DNA is TGTGCCAGCAGGGGTCCTTTGAGAGGGGCCAACGTCCTGACTTTC. Translated, it gives CASRGPLRGANVLTF.

The gene calls are TRBV5-4 and TRBJ2-5, with 10 bases matching TRBD2. V shed 4 bases, J shed 4 bases, and the junction held 13 bases outside the gene matches. Germline CDR1 reads SGHNT; CDR2 reads YYREEE (reference sequence). The length of the CDR3 is 17 residues. This CDR3 is CASSGEPSGGAAETQYF. The DNA for the CDR3 is TGTGCCAGCAGCGGTGAGCCCAGCGGGGGGGCGGCAGAGACCCAGTACTTC.

The chain carries TRBV29-1 and TRBJ2-7; TRBD2 matches 7 bases. The CDR3 consists of 13 residues. From germline, CDR1 is SQVTM and CDR2 ANQGSEA. Unmatched junction bases numbered 6, after V lost 4 bases and J lost 3 bases. CDR3 DNA sequence: TGCAGCGTTGTGGGCGGGAGTCTCTACGAGCAGTACTTC. Residues: CSVVGGSLYEQYF.

The genes are TRBV5-6 and TRBJ2-7; D may be TRBD2 (6 bases). This CDR3 is 14 amino acids long. Germline CDR1 and CDR2: SGHDT and YYEEEE. Deletions cut 1 base from V and 4 bases from J, with 12 bases between. The CDR3 region has the DNA TGTGCCAGCAGCTTGAGGGACTTTTTATACGAGCAGTACTTC. It encodes CASSLRDFLYEQYF.

The chain combines TRBV27 with TRBJ1-1; perhaps TRBD1 as D (5 bases). CDR3 length equals 14 residues. The V end was cut by 7 bases, the J end by 1 base, with 13 bases between. Germline loops: CDR1 MNHEY, CDR2 SMNVEV (reference sequence). The CDR3 reads CASTTIQGNTEAFF. CDR3 coding DNA: TGTGCCAGCACCACTATCCAGGGGAACACTGAAGCTTTCTTT.

The chain carries TRBV29-1 and TRBJ2-7; tentative D call: TRBD1 (8 bases). The V end lost 6 bases, the J end lost 5 bases, and 14 bases lay between the germline ends. In germline, CDR1 is SQVTM, CDR2 ANQGSEA. This CDR3 spans 12 amino acids. This chain's CDR3 is CSVVTGGDEQYF. The CDR3 DNA reads TGCAGCGTCGTCACAGGGGGGGACGAGCAGTACTTC.

The V gene is TRBV14, the J gene TRBJ2-1, with 9 bases lining up with TRBD2. Looked up from germline, CDR1 is SGHDN and CDR2 is FVKESK. V gave up 4 bases and J gave up 3 bases; unmatched junction bases: 7. CDR3 length: 16 residues. This CDR3 reads CASSPLAGSIYNEQFF. CDR3 bases: TGTGCCAGCAGCCCCCTAGCGGGATCGATCTACAATGAGCAGTTCTTC.

This chain links TRBV5-6 with TRBJ1-2, with D possibly being TRBD1 (5 bases). Trimming pared 4 bases from V and 2 bases from J, leaving 9 bases between. This CDR3 contains 13 residues. CDR1 and CDR2 (germline): SGHDT, YYEEEE. CDR3 sequence (DNA): TGTGCCAGCAGCATTGGGGACAACTATGGCTACACCTTC. It specifies CASSIGDNYGYTF.

This clonotype has more than one count but fewer than ten. The chain couples TRBV19 to TRBJ1-2, with a possible D match to TRBD1 (6 bases). The germline CDR1 and CDR2 sequences are LNHDA and SQIVND (reference sequence). The length of the CDR3 is 17 residues. V was shortened by 1 base and J by 3 bases, with 18 bases between the two germline ends. This CDR3 reads CASSIVIRDNMDYGYTF. The CDR3 bases are TGTGCCAGTAGTATAGTGATACGGGACAATATGGACTATGGCTACACCTTC.

The chain couples TRBV5-5 to TRBJ2-7; D call uncertain. Per germline, CDR1 SGHKS and CDR2 YYEKEE (reference sequence). The CDR3 length is 12 residues. Trimming took 6 bases from V and 5 from J, leaving 12 bases between them. CDR3 bases: TGTGCCAGCACCTCTCCGCCCCACGAGCAGTACTTC. Its translation: CASTSPPHEQYF.

V and J are TRBV14 and TRBJ1-3; D is ambiguous. Between the trimmed V and J ends, which lost 0 bases and 0 bases, there was a span of 6 bases. The CDR3 runs 15 residues. The germline CDR1 and CDR2 sequences are SGHDN and FVKESK. CDR3 nucleotide sequence: TGTGCCAGCAGCCAAGATCACAGCTCTGGAAACACCATATATTTT. It codes for CASSQDHSSGNTIYF.

The chain joins TRBV12-5 to TRBJ1-1, with 9 bases fitting TRBD1. Per germline, CDR1 LGHNT and CDR2 FRNRAP. This CDR3 contains 15 residues. Losses at the gene ends were 2 bases for V and 5 bases for J; bases not matched to a gene: 6. CDR3 residues: CASGLSTGGRTEAFF. For the CDR3, the DNA is TGTGCTAGTGGTTTGTCGACAGGGGGTAGGACTGAAGCTTTCTTT.